This passage covers 24 T cell receptor beta chains from one sample sequenced in a study of control samples from healthy donors and cancer patients. The repertoire was sequenced with immunoSEQ multiplex PCR; TCRdb's copy has only in-frame clones and lacks some. This table holds 90,000 to 150,000 clones, about 91% found once. The sequencing sample was made of blood. The receptors stem from a man aged 40-55 years in good health.

The V gene is TRBV28, the J gene TRBJ1-2; D is ambiguous. V lost 6 bases and J 8 bases, leaving 13 bases between the germline ends. The CDR3 has 12 residues. Germline V lookup: CDR1 MDHEN, CDR2 SYDVKM. The CDR3 region has the DNA TGTGCCAGCAGCCGGGGAAAGGGAGGCTACACCTTC. Protein product: CASSRGKGGYTF.

In this sample, this clone turned up once. This chain uses TRBV24-1 with TRBJ2-7; TRBD1 agrees at 10 bases. The V gene end was trimmed by 7 bases and the J gene end by 5 bases; junction bases not matched to a gene: 4. This CDR3 contains 13 residues. The V gene's germline CDR1 is KGHDR and CDR2 SFDVKD. CDR3: CATSWTGGDEQYF. CDR3 coding DNA: TGTGCCACCAGCTGGACAGGGGGGGACGAGCAGTACTTC.

The rearrangement joins TRBV3-1 (or the pseudogene TRBV3-2) to TRBJ1-3; D is unclear. V gave up 4 bases and J gave up 0 bases, with 7 bases separating them. CDR1 and CDR2 (germline): LGHDT, YNNKEL (reference sequence). There are 14 residues in the CDR3. The CDR3 loop reads CASSRRGSGNTIYF. In DNA, the CDR3 is TGTGCCAGCAGCCGCCGAGGCTCTGGAAACACCATATATTTT.

The rearrangement joins TRBV3-1 (or the pseudogene TRBV3-2) to TRBJ2-1; TRBD2 might be the D (6 bases). This CDR3 is 15 amino acids long. Looked up from germline, CDR1 is LGHDT and CDR2 is YNNKEL (reference sequence). V lost 6 bases to trimming and J lost 2 bases, with 14 bases between them. DNA for the CDR3: TGTGCCAGCAGGCCGGACGGGGGAGCCTACAATGAGCAGTTCTTC. The encoded protein is CASRPDGGAYNEQFF.

The chain combines TRBV21-1 with TRBJ1-3. TRBV21-1 is listed as a pseudogene. The CDR3 contains 15 residues. The CDR3 DNA is TGTGCCAGCAGCATCGTGGTCCTCTCTGGAAACACCATATATTTT. This encodes CASSIVVLSGNTIYF.

The J gene is TRBJ1-6, the V gene TRBV11-2, with 8 bases identical to TRBD1. Losses at the gene ends were 1 base for V and 7 bases for J; bases not matched to a gene: 15. CDR1 and CDR2 (germline): SGHAT, FQNNGV. The CDR3 length is 19 residues. The CDR3 loop reads CASSLGKSGGFTGNSPLHF. The CDR3 nucleotides read TGTGCCAGCAGCTTAGGAAAGTCAGGGGGCTTTACCGGCAATTCACCCCTCCACTTT.

The chain couples TRBV10-3 to TRBJ2-5; TRBD1 agrees at 7 bases. This CDR3 is built from 14 residues. Trimming at V came to 3 bases and at J to 4 bases, leaving 5 bases not matched to a gene. The germline V gene encodes CDR1 ENHRY and CDR2 SYGVKD. As DNA, the CDR3 is TGTGCCATCAGTGACGACAGGGCACGAGAGACCCAGTACTTC. Protein: CAISDDRARETQYF.

This clone was recorded only once. CDR3 region: CASSQGIQETQYF. The CDR3 DNA reads as TGTGCCAGCAGCCAAGGCATTCAAGAGACCCAGTACTTC. This rearrangement joins TRBV7-2 to TRBJ2-5; D unresolved. Trimming left V 5 bases short and J 2 bases short, with 9 bases between. Germline V gene sequence: CDR1 SGHTA, CDR2 FQGNSA. This CDR3 has 13 amino acids. Full variable domain (rest looked up from reference TRBV7-2 and TRBJ2-5): GAGVSQSPSNKVTEKGKDVELRCDPISGHTALYWYRQSLGQGLEFLIYFQGNSAPDKSGLPSDRFSAERTGGSVSTLTIQRTQQEDSAVYLCASSQGIQETQYFGPGTRLLVL.

The CDR3 is CASSLVGLGANVLTF. In DNA form, the CDR3 reads TGCGCCAGCAGCTTGGTTGGCCTTGGGGCCAACGTCCTGACTTTC. The V and J genes are TRBV5-1 and TRBJ2-6; D remains unclear. Germline V gives CDR1 SGHRS, CDR2 YFSETQ. Trimming pared 0 bases from V and 3 bases from J, leaving 7 bases between. This CDR3 comprises 15 residues.

CDR3 in DNA: TGCGCCAGCAGCTTGGATGCTAGCGGGGGGATCCGGTACTTC. It encodes CASSLDASGGIRYF. The V and J genes are TRBV5-1 and TRBJ2-4; 11 bases map to TRBD2. J gave up 15 bases and V 0 bases, and 8 bases lay outside the gene matches. The CDR3 consists of 14 residues. Looked up from germline, CDR1 is SGHRS and CDR2 is YFSETQ.

The V and J genes are TRBV7-3 and TRBJ2-2; 10 bases map to TRBD2. Trimming took 5 bases from V and 1 from J; bases not matched to a gene: 1. The CDR3 is 15 residues long. From germline, CDR1 is SGHTA and CDR2 FQGTGA. CDR3 region: CASSPSGRNTGELFF. The CDR3 nucleotides read TGTGCCAGCAGCCCTAGCGGGAGGAACACCGGGGAGCTGTTTTTT.

The chain is built from TRBV4-1 and TRBJ1-1; D might be TRBD1 (6 bases). The V end lost 0 bases, the J end lost 4 bases, and 21 bases lay between the germline ends. This CDR3 contains 18 residues. Germline loops: CDR1 MGHRA, CDR2 YSYEKL. CDR3: CASSQDRGSTGGSTEAFF. The CDR3 region has the DNA TGCGCCAGCAGCCAAGATAGGGGCTCGACAGGAGGGAGCACTGAAGCTTTCTTT.

The V call is TRBV5-5, the J call TRBJ1-2; D is undetermined. Trimming stripped 1 base from V and 3 bases from J, with 7 bases between. Per the germline V gene, CDR1 is SGHKS and CDR2 is YYEKEE (reference sequence). The CDR3 spans 13 residues. The CDR3 DNA follows: TGTGCCAGCAGCTTGAATCTGGACTATGGCTACACCTTC. Translated, it gives CASSLNLDYGYTF.

The CDR3 DNA reads TGTGCTAGTGGCCCCACAGGGGGCGCAGTTAATGAGCAGTTCTTC. It specifies CASGPTGGAVNEQFF. The chain couples TRBV12-5 to TRBJ2-1; TRBD1 agrees at 9 bases. V gave up 6 bases and J gave up 7 bases; unmatched junction bases: 10. The CDR3 sequence is 15 residues long. Per the germline V gene, CDR1 is LGHNT and CDR2 is FRNRAP.

The CDR3: CASSVAGREQYF. CDR3 DNA sequence: TGTGCCAGCAGCGTAGCAGGGCGCGAGCAGTACTTC. The V gene is TRBV9, the J gene TRBJ2-7, with D maybe TRBD1 (5 bases). The CDR3 sequence is 12 residues long. V was cut by 0 bases and J by 6 bases, with 7 bases left in between. Germline lookup yields CDR1 SGDLS and CDR2 YYNGEE.

CDR3: CASSGQPTYGYTF. The CDR3 DNA reads TGTGCCAGCAGCGGACAACCGACTTATGGCTACACCTTC. V usage is TRBV7-9 and J usage is TRBJ1-2; D might be TRBD1 (5 bases). Germline assignment: CDR1 SEHNR and CDR2 FQNEAQ (reference sequence). The CDR3 sequence is 13 residues long. Trimming stripped 5 bases from V and 5 bases from J, with 12 bases between.

The chain combines TRBV10-3 with TRBJ2-2; 7 nucleotides line up with TRBD1. Germline CDR1 and CDR2: ENHRY and SYGVKD. There are 14 residues in the CDR3. V lost 7 bases to trimming and J lost 4 bases; unmatched junction nucleotides: 6. The CDR3 sequence is CAITRDSSTGELFF. The CDR3 DNA follows: TGTGCCATCACTCGGGACAGTAGCACCGGGGAGCTGTTTTTT.

The rearrangement links TRBV18 to TRBJ1-5, with 10 positions matching TRBD1. Germline trimming cut 5 bases from V and 7 bases from J; bases unmatched to any gene: 5. The CDR3 has 14 residues. Per germline, CDR1 KGHSH and CDR2 LQKENI. As DNA, the CDR3 is TGTGCCAGCTCATTTCGGGACAGGGGACAGCCCCAGCATTTT. It translates to CASSFRDRGQPQHF. Complete variable domain (other parts from reference TRBV18 and TRBJ1-5): NAGVMQNPRHLVRRRGQEARLRCSPMKGHSHVYWYRQLPEEGLKFMVYLQKENIIDESGMPKERFSAEFPKEGPSILRIQQVVRGDSAAYFCASSFRDRGQPQHFGDGTRLSIL.

This clone was observed a few times. This chain links TRBV5-1 with TRBJ2-3; possibly TRBD2 for D (6 bases). The CDR3 contains 13 residues. The V end lost 3 bases, the J end lost 6 bases, and 11 bases lay between the germline ends. The germline gives CDR1 SGHRS, CDR2 YFSETQ. The CDR3 DNA reads as TGCGCCAGCAGCTCGGGACTTCCGGATACGCAGTATTTT. Translating it yields CASSSGLPDTQYF.

The rearrangement links TRBV12-3 or TRBV12-4 to TRBJ2-7, with 8 bases matching TRBD1. With 5 bases clipped from V and 8 bases from J, the junction kept 8 bases outside the gene matches. This CDR3 has 13 residues. The CDR3 spells CASSSQGATKQYF. For the CDR3, the DNA is TGTGCCAGCAGTAGCCAGGGGGCTACGAAGCAGTACTTC.

V is TRBV7-9 and J is TRBJ1-1, with D uncertain. The germline V gene has CDR1 SEHNR and CDR2 FQNEAQ (reference sequence). This CDR3 contains 13 residues. V lost 6 bases and J lost 2, with 10 bases in between. Written as DNA, the CDR3 is TGTGCCAGCAGGAAGGGAACCAACACTGAAGCTTTCTTT. Amino acids: CASRKGTNTEAFF.

CDR3: CAILSGNTGELFF. CDR3 bases: TGTGCCATTTTATCGGGGAACACCGGGGAGCTGTTTTTT. V gene TRBV19 combines with J gene TRBJ2-2; D is unclear. CDR1 is LNHDA and CDR2 is SQIVND in the germline V gene (reference sequence). Trimming removed 10 bases at V and 1 base at J, with 10 bases between. The CDR3 consists of 13 residues.

This clone ranks as medium-sized. This chain uses TRBV14 with TRBJ1-2, with 8 positions matching TRBD1. The ends lost 4 bases at V and 4 bases at J; junction bases unmatched: 5. CDR3 length: 14 residues. The germline V gene has CDR1 SGHDN and CDR2 FVKESK. DNA for the CDR3: TGTGCCAGCAGCCCAGGACAGGGACTCTATGGCTACACCTTC. This codes for CASSPGQGLYGYTF.

This sequence joins TRBV10-3 and TRBJ1-4; D is unclear. The CDR3 totals 14 residues. The germline V and J ends were trimmed by 2 bases and 6 bases, with 10 bases remaining between them. Germline V gene lookup returns CDR1 ENHRY and CDR2 SYGVKD. The CDR3 DNA follows: TGTGCCATCAGTGAGAATCCCTTAGATGAAAAACTGTTTTTT. It yields the protein CAISENPLDEKLFF.